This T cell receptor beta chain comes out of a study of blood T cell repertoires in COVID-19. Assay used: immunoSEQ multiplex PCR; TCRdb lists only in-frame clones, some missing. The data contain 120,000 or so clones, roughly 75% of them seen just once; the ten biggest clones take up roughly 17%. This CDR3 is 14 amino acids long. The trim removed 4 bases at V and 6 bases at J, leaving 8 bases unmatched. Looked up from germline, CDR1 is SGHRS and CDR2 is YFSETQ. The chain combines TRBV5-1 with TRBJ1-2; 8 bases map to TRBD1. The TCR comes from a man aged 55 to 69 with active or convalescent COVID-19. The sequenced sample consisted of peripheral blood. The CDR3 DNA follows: TGCGCCAGCAGCCCAGAGGGACAGGTAAATGGCTACACCTTC. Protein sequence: CASSPEGQVNGYTF.